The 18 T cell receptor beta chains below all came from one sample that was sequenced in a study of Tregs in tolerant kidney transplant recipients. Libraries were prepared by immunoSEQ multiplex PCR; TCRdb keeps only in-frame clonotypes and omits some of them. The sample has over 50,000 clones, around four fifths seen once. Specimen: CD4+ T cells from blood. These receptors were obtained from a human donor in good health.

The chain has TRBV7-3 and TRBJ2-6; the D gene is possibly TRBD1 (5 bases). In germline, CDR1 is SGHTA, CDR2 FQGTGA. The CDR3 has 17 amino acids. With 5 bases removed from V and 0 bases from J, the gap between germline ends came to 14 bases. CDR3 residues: CASSPQGANSGANVLTF. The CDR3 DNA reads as TGTGCCAGCAGCCCCCAAGGGGCCAACTCTGGGGCCAACGTCCTGACTTTC. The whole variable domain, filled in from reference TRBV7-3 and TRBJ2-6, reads GAGVSQTPSNKVTEKGKYVELRCDPISGHTALYWYRQSLGQGPEFLIYFQGTGAADDSGLPNDRFFAVRPEGSVSTLKIQRTERGDSAVYLCASSPQGANSGANVLTFGAGSRLTVL.

CDR3 in amino acids: CASSLLTGGKGYGYTF. The DNA for the CDR3 is TGTGCCAGTAGCCTCCTCACAGGGGGCAAGGGCTATGGCTACACCTTC. The chain uses TRBV19 and TRBJ1-2; TRBD1 agrees at 9 bases. CDR1 and CDR2 from the germline V gene are LNHDA and SQIVND (reference sequence). Losses at the gene ends were 6 bases for V and 4 bases for J; bases not matched to a gene: 12. The CDR3 totals 16 residues.

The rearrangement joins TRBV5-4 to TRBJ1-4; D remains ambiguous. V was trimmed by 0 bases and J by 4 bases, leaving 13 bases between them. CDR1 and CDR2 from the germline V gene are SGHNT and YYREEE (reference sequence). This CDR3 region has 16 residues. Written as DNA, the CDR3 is TGTGCCAGCAGCTTGGTCGGTGGTGGAGGTAATGAAAAACTGTTTTTT. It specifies CASSLVGGGGNEKLFF.

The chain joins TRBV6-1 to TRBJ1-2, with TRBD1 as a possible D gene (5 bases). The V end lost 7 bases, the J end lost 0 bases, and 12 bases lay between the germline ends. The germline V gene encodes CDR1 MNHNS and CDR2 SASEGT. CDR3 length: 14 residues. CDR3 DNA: TGTGCCAGCATTCGAGGGGTTGCTAACTATGGCTACACCTTC. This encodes CASIRGVANYGYTF.

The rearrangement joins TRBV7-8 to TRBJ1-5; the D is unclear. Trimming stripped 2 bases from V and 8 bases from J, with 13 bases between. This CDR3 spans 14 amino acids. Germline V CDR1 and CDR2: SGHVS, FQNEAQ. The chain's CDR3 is CASSLIGLREPQHF. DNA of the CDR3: TGTGCCAGCAGCTTAATTGGGCTAAGGGAGCCCCAGCATTTT.

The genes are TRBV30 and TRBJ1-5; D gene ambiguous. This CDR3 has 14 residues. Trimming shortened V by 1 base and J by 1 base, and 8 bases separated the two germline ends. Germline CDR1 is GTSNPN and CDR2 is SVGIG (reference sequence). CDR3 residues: CAWSAGWSNQPQHF. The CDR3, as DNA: TGTGCCTGGAGTGCTGGATGGAGCAATCAGCCCCAGCATTTT.

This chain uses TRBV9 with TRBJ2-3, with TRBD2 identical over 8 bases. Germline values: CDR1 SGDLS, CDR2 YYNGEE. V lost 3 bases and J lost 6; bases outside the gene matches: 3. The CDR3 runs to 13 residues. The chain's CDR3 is CASSASGGDTQYF. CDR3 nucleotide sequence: TGTGCCAGCAGCGCATCGGGAGGGGATACGCAGTATTTT.

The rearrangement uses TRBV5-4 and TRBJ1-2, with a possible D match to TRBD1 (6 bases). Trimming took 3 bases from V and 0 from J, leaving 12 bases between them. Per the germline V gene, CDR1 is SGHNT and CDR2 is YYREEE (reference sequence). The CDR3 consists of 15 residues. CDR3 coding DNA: TGTGCCAGCAGCTCCCCAGGGGTGACTAACTATGGCTACACCTTC. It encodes CASSSPGVTNYGYTF.

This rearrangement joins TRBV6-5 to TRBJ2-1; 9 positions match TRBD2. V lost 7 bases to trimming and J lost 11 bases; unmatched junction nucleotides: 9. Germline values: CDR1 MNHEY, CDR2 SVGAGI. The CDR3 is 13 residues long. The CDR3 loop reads CASKVGGRGKQFF. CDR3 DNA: TGTGCCAGCAAGGTGGGCGGGAGGGGAAAGCAGTTCTTC.

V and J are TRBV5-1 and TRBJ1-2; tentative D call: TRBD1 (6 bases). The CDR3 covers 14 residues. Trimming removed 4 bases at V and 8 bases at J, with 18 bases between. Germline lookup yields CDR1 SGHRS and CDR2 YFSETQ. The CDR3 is CASSPQDRFRGYTF. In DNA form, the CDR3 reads TGCGCCAGCAGCCCCCAAGACAGGTTCCGGGGCTACACCTTC.

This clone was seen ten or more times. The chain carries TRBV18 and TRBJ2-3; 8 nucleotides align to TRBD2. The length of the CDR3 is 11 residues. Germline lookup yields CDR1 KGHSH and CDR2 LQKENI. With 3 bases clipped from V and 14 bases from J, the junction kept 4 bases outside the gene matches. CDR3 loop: CASSPIAGRYF. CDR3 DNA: TGTGCCAGCTCACCCATAGCGGGAAGGTATTTT.

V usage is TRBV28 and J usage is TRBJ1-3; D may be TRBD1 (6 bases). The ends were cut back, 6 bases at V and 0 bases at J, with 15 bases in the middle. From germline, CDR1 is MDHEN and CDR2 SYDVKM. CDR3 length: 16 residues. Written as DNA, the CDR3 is TGTGCCAGCAGCGGGGGGGCTCAGAGCTCTGGAAACACCATATATTTT. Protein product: CASSGGAQSSGNTIYF.

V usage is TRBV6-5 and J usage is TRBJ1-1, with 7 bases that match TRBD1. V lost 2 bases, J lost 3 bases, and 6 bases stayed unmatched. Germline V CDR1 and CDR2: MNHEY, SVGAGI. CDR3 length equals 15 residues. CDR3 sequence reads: CASSYAAGGDTEAFF. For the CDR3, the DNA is TGTGCCAGCAGTTACGCCGCAGGGGGGGACACTGAAGCTTTCTTT.

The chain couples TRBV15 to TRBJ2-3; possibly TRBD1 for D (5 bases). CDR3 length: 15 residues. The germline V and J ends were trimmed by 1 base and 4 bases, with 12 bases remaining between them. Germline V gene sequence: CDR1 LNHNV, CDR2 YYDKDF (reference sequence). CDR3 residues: CATSRATLGADTQYF. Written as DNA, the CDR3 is TGTGCCACCAGCAGAGCCACCCTAGGGGCAGATACGCAGTATTTT.

CDR3 DNA: TGTGCCAGCAGTCGCGGGAGGACAGATACGCAGTATTTT. The encoded protein is CASSRGRTDTQYF. The rearrangement uses TRBV2 and TRBJ2-3; 8 bases match TRBD2. The CDR3 runs to 13 residues. V trimming: 5 bases; J trimming: 3 bases; junction bases outside the gene matches: 1. In germline, CDR1 is SNHLY, CDR2 FYNNEI. Full variable domain (outside the CDR3, taken from reference TRBV2 and TRBJ2-3): EPEVTQTPSHQVTQMGQEVILRCVPISNHLYFYWYRQILGQKVEFLVSFYNNEISEKSEIFDDQFSVERPDGSNFTLKIRSTKLEDSAMYFCASSRGRTDTQYFGPGTRLTVL.

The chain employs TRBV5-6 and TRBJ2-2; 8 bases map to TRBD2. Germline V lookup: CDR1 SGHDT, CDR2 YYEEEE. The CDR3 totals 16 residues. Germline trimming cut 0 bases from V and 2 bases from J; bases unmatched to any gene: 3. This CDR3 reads CASSLVRGVNTGELFF. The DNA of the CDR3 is TGTGCCAGCAGCTTGGTGCGGGGGGTAAACACCGGGGAGCTGTTTTTT.

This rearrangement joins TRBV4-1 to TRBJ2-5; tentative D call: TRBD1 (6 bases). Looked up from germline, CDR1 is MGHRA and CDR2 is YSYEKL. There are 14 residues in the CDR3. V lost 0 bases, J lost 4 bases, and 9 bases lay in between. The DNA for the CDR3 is TGCGCCAGCAGCCAAGAACTACAGGGAGAGACCCAGTACTTC. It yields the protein CASSQELQGETQYF.

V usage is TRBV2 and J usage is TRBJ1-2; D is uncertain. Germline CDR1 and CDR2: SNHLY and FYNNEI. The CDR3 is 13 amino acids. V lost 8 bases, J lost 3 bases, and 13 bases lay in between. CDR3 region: CASSLLPDYGYTF. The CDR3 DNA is TGTGCCAGCTCTCTCTTACCCGACTATGGCTACACCTTC. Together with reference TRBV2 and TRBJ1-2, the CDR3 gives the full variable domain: EPEVTQTPSHQVTQMGQEVILRCVPISNHLYFYWYRQILGQKVEFLVSFYNNEISEKSEIFDDQFSVERPDGSNFTLKIRSTKLEDSAMYFCASSLLPDYGYTFGSGTRLTVV.